This TCR beta chain was recovered during a study of T cell responses to AZD1222 COVID-19 vaccine. Overall study results and limits: Compared with day 0, the breadth and depth of the Spike-specific TCR repertoire rose significantly after two doses of AZD1222. It was only a handful of AZD1222 recipients who were seropositive at baseline. White British donors predominated, females outnumbered males, and clonal diversity was possibly underestimated. There were vaccine-associated CD4 TCRs across spike, dominant at 160-218 and 743-854.

This CDR3 is 13 amino acids long. Germline V gene lookup returns CDR1 SGHTA and CDR2 FQGNSA. V gave up 2 bases and J gave up 5 bases, with 7 bases separating them. Sequencing was performed with immunoSEQ multiplex PCR; in TCRdb, only in-frame clones are kept and a portion is missing. The specimen's table records about 140,000 clones. Points on this clone: As yet, its antigen is unknown.

The genes are TRBV7-2 and TRBJ2-1; D is unclear. The sample consisted of peripheral blood. This TCR derives from an adult in good health. Here the CDR3 DNA reads TGTGCCAGCAGCTTAAATGTCCACAATGAGCAGTTCTTC. Protein product: CASSLNVHNEQFF.